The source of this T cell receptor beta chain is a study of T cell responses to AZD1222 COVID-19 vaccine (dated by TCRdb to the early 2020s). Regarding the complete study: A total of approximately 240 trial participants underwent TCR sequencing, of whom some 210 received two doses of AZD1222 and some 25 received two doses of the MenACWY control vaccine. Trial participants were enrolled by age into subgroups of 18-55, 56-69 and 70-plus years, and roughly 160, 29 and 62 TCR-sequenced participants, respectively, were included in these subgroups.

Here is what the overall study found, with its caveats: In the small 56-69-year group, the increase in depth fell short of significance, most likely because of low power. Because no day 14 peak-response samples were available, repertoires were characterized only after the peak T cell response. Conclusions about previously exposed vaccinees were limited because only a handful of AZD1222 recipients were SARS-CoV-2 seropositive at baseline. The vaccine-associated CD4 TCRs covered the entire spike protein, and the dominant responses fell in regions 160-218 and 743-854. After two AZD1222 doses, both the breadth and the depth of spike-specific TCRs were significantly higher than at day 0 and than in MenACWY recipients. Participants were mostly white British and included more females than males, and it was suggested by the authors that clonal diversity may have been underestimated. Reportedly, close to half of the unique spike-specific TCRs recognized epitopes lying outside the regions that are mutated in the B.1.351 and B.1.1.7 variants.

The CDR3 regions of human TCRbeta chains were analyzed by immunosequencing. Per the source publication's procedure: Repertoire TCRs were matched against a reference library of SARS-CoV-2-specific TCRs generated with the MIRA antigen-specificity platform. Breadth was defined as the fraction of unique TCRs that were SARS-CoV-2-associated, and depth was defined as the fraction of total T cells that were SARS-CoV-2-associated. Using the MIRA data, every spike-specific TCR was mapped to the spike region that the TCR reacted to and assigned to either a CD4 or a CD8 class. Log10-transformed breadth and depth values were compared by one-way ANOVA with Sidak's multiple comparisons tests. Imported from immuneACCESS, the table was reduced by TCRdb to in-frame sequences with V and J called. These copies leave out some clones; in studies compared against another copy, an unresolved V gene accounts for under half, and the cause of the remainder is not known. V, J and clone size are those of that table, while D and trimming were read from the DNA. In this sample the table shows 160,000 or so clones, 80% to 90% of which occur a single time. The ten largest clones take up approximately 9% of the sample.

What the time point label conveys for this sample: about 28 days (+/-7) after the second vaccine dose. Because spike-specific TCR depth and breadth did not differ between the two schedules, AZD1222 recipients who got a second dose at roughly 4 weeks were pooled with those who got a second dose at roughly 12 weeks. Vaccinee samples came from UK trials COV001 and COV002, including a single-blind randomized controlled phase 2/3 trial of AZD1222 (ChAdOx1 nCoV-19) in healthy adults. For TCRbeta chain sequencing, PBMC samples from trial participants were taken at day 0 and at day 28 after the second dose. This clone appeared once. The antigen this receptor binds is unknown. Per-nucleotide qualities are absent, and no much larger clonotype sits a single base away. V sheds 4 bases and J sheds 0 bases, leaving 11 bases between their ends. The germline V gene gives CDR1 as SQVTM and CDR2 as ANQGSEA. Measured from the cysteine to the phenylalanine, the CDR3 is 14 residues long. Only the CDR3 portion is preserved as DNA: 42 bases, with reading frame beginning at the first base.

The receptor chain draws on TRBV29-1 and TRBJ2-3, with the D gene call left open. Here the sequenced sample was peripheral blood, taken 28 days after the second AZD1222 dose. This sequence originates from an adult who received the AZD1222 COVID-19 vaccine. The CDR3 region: CSVVPGPSTDTQYF. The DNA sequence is TGCAGCGTTGTCCCCGGGCCTAGCACAGATACGCAGTATTTT.